Listed here is a single T cell receptor (beta chain). Data came from immunoSEQ multiplex PCR; TCRdb stores just in-frame clones and leaves some out. The sample has roughly 20,000 clones; around 80% are singletons. The data belong to a study of control samples from healthy donors and cancer patients. V gave up 6 bases and J gave up 2 bases, with 17 bases separating them. The CDR3 has 16 amino acids. Per the germline V gene, CDR1 is SEHNR and CDR2 is FQNEAQ (reference sequence). The sequencing input was PBMCs. The chain recombines TRBV7-9 with TRBJ1-3; D gene unclear. This TCR was recovered from an elderly man with head and neck cancer. CDR3 bases: TGTGCCAGCAGTCATGAAACGGGCAGGCCTGGAAACACCATATATTTT. Translating gives CASSHETGRPGNTIYF.